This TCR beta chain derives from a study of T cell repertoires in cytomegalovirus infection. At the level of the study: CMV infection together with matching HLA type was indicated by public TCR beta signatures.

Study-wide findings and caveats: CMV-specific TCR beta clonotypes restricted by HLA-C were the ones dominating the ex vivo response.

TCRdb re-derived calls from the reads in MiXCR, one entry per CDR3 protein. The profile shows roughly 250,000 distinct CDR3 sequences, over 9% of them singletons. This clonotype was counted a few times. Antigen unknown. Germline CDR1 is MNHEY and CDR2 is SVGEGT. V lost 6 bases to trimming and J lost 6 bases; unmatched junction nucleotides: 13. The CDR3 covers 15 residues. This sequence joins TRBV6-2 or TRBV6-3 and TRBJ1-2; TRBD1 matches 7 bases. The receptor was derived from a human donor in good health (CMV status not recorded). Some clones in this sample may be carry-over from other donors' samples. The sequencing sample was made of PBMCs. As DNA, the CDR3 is TGTGCCAGCAGAAGACAGGGTGGAGGCATCGATGGCTACACCTTC. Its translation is CASRRQGGGIDGYTF.